Sequencing of this T cell receptor (beta chain) was carried out in a study of T cell responses to AZD1222 COVID-19 vaccine. The study, taken as a whole, reports: There were vaccine-associated CD4 TCRs across spike, dominant at 160-218 and 743-854. Spike-specific TCR repertoires showed rising breadth and depth after two AZD1222 doses.

Germline CDR1 is SNHLY and CDR2 is FYNNEI. This CDR3 has 12 residues. V was clipped by 11 bases and J by 1 base, with 11 bases between them. The table came from immunoSEQ multiplex PCR; TCRdb's copy has only in-frame clones and leaves some out. The data contain 100,000 to 150,000 clones, 92% of them seen just once; the ten biggest clones take up approximately 1%. This clone was detected only once. Its antigen remains unidentified. The V and J genes are TRBV2 and TRBJ2-5; TRBD1 or TRBD2 may be the D gene (5 bases each). The sequences come from peripheral blood, collected on day 0 of AZD1222 vaccination. The TCR comes from an adult in good health. The CDR3 here is CAGGRFQETQYF. The CDR3 DNA reads as TGTGCCGGGGGACGGTTCCAAGAGACCCAGTACTTC.